This T cell receptor (beta chain) stems from a study of CD8+ T cells in alopecia areata. The wider study: Treated patients were dosed with oral tofacitinib, taking 5 to 10 mg twice daily. General study results and limits: During tofacitinib treatment, many expanded lesional clones remained in scalp and blood.

This clone was counted many times. Its cognate antigen is unknown. It was cDNA, reverse transcribed from extracted RNA, that served as the sequencing template. Here immunoSEQ multiplex PCR was the method, and the copy in TCRdb shows in-frame clones only, minus some. Of over 100,000 clones in the sample, around 56% were seen once. Looked up from germline, CDR1 is SGHTA and CDR2 is FQGNSA. V gave up 6 bases and J gave up 9 bases, with 21 bases separating them. This CDR3 has 15 residues. Stated treatment: oral pan-JAK inhibitor, 5-10 mg twice daily. Source: CD4+ T cells sorted from blood, taken at week 4, from a patient treated with tofacitinib. The chain carries TRBV7-2 and TRBJ2-1; perhaps TRBD2 as D (7 bases). This clonotype originated in a human donor with alopecia areata. The CDR3 is CASRSRGGLLSEQFF. The CDR3 DNA sequence: TGTGCCAGCAGAAGTAGGGGGGGGCTACTGAGTGAGCAGTTCTTC.